Listed below are T cell receptor beta chains from one sample, sequenced in a study of OX40 agonist ivuxolimab in advanced cancers. Sequencing was performed with immunoSEQ multiplex PCR; in TCRdb, only in-frame clones are kept and a portion is missing. The sample has roughly 100,000 clones; about 87% are singletons. The starting material was CD4+ or CD8+ T cells sorted from blood, obtained in a trial of the OX40 agonist ivuxolimab. The receptors were sampled from an adult with an advanced solid tumor such as melanoma, head and neck, liver or kidney cancer. Each CDR3 is given with its conserved first and last residue. The order of the fields is J gene, clone size, V gene, D gene, CDR3 DNA, CDR3 protein. D genes are given only for firm matches. Size tells how often a clone was seen (once, few, many) or the class of an expanded clone, and some rows leave it out.

TRBJ2-1	NA	TRBV5-4	TRBD2	TGTGCCAGCAGCTCTGTAGCGGGGGCCATCAATGAGCAGTTCTTC	CASSSVAGAINEQFF
TRBJ1-5	NA	TRBV7-9	NA	TGTGCCAGCAGCTCGAGCGGAGGGCGTGGCAATCAGCCCCAGCATTTT	CASSSSGGRGNQPQHF
TRBJ2-7	NA	TRBV7-9	TRBD1	TGTGCCAGCAGCCGGACAGGGGGCGAGCAGTACTTC	CASSRTGGEQYF
TRBJ2-7	NA	TRBV4-1	NA	TGCGCCAGCAAAGGGGGTTTCGAGCAGTACTTC	CASKGGFEQYF
TRBJ1-4	NA	TRBV28	NA	TGTGCCAGCAGAATGAGGACAACTAATGAAAAACTGTTTTTT	CASRMRTTNEKLFF
TRBJ2-1	once	TRBV9	TRBD2	TGTGCCAGCAGCTCCCCCGGGGCTAGCGGGGGGGTGAGTGAGCAGTTCTTC	CASSSPGASGGVSEQFF
TRBJ2-5	NA	TRBV7-2	TRBD2	TGTGCCAGCAGCTTGACAAGCGGGGGGGTATCTGTGACCCAGTACTTC	CASSLTSGGVSVTQYF
TRBJ2-2	NA	TRBV2	TRBD2	TGTGCCAGCAGCCAACTCCTACAGGGACTAGCGGGAGATCGACCCACCGGGGAGCTGTTTTTT	CASSQLLQGLAGDRPTGELFF
TRBJ1-6	NA	TRBV27	NA	TGTGCCAGCAGCTTAAGCGGGGCCTATAATTCACCCCTCCACTTT	CASSLSGAYNSPLHF
TRBJ2-7	NA	TRBV6-4	NA	TGTGCCAGCAGTCTGGAACTAGGGGGATCCTACGAGCAGTACTTC	CASSLELGGSYEQYF
TRBJ2-2	NA	TRBV7-3	NA	TGTGCCAGCAGCTTCGCAGGGACGAACACCGGGGAGCTGTTTTTT	CASSFAGTNTGELFF
TRBJ2-3	NA	TRBV6-1	NA	TGTGCCAGCAGTGAAGCGGGGGCTTGGATTCAGACAGATACGCAGTATTTT	CASSEAGAWIQTDTQYF
TRBJ2-7	NA	TRBV7-7	TRBD1	TGTGCCAGCAGCTTAGTTGCGTCCGGGACAGCTCACCACGAGCAGTACTTC	CASSLVASGTAHHEQYF
TRBJ2-7	NA	TRBV5-1	NA	TGCGCCAGCAGCACCCATGAGCAGGGATTCAAGCACGAGCAGTACTTC	CASSTHEQGFKHEQYF
TRBJ1-1	NA	TRBV28	TRBD1	TGTGCCAGCAGTGCCCAGACAGGGGGCGGGAGAGCTTTCTTT	CASSAQTGGGRAFF
TRBJ2-3	NA	TRBV7-2	NA	TGTGCCAGCAGCGCGACAGGCCAGGGGACAGATACGCAGTATTTT	CASSATGQGTDTQYF
TRBJ1-5	NA	TRBV28	NA	TGTGCCAGCGGGGCCAGGCAGCATTTT	CASGARQHF
TRBJ2-3	NA	TRBV5-4	TRBD2	TGTGCCAGCAGCGCACGAGGACTAGCGGGCACAGATACGCAGTATTTT	CASSARGLAGTDTQYF
TRBJ2-7	NA	TRBV7-2	TRBD1	TGTGCCAGCAGCTCGACAGGGAGCTCCTACGAGCAGTACTTC	CASSSTGSSYEQYF
TRBJ2-1	NA	TRBV2	TRBD2	TGTGCCAGCAGTGGAAGGACTAGCGGGGGTGAGCAGTTCTTC	CASSGRTSGGEQFF
TRBJ1-1	NA	TRBV5-4	NA	TGTGCCAGCAGCTTGGGGGGGCGCGGGTTAAACACTGAAGCTTTCTTT	CASSLGGRGLNTEAFF
TRBJ1-3	NA	TRBV5-1	NA	TGCGCCAGCAGCTTACTCCGACAGGTCTACATATATTTT	CASSLLRQVYIYF